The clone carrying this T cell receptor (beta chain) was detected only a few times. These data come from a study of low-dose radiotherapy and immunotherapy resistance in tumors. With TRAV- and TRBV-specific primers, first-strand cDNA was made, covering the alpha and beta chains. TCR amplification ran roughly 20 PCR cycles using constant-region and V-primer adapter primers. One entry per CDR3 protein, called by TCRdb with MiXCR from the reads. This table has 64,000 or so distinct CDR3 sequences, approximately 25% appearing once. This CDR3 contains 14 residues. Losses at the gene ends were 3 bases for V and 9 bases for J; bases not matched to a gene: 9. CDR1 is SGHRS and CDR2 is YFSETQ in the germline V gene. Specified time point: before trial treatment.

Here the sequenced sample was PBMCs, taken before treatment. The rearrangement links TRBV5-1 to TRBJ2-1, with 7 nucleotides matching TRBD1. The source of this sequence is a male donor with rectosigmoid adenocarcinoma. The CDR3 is CASSSGTDGGEQFF. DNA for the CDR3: TGCGCCAGCAGCTCCGGGACAGATGGGGGTGAGCAGTTCTTC.